Each of the 13 T cell receptor beta chains below was sequenced from the same sample in a study of cytomegalovirus exposure and HLA in healthy donors. Primers for the PCR totalled 60 Vbeta and 13 Jbeta. The assay was immunoSEQ multiplex PCR, and TCRdb's table has in-frame clones only and misses some. The sample holds about 120,000 clones; 60% to 85% are singletons and the top ten take 3% to 4%. Sequences were obtained from PBMCs. The receptors were gathered from a woman aged 25-40 years in good health and CMV-seropositive.

This CDR3 is CASSPGQGARYGYTF. The CDR3, as DNA: TGTGCCAGCAGCCCCGGACAGGGGGCCCGCTATGGCTACACCTTC. The chain is built from TRBV5-4 and TRBJ1-2; 11 bases agree with TRBD1. After removal of 4 bases from V and 4 bases from J, the junction contained 6 bases not matched to a gene. CDR1 is SGHNT, CDR2 YYREEE, per germline (reference sequence). This CDR3 spans 15 amino acids.

This clone was seen only a few times. The chain has TRBV7-9 and TRBJ1-1; D gene uncertain. The CDR3 is made up of 15 amino acids. The V and J ends lost 0 bases and 2 bases respectively, with 10 bases between them. The germline gives CDR1 SEHNR, CDR2 FQNEAQ (reference sequence). CDR3 loop: CASSLAWRGNTEAFF. The CDR3 DNA reads TGTGCCAGCAGCTTAGCGTGGCGGGGAAACACTGAAGCTTTCTTT. Looking up the rest from reference TRBV7-9 and TRBJ1-1 gives the full variable domain: DTGVSQNPRHKITKRGQNVTFRCDPISEHNRLYWYRQTLGQGPEFLTYFQNEAQLEKSRLLSDRFSAERPKGSFSTLEIQRTEQGDSAMYLCASSLAWRGNTEAFFGQGTRLTVV.

This chain joins TRBV28 and TRBJ2-1, with 10 bases that match TRBD2. The CDR3 is made up of 16 amino acids. Looked up from germline, CDR1 is MDHEN and CDR2 is SYDVKM. After removal of 6 bases from V and 2 bases from J, the junction contained 7 bases not matched to a gene. The CDR3 reads CASSPAGGPTYNEQFF. In DNA form, the CDR3 reads TGTGCCAGCAGCCCAGCGGGGGGGCCTACCTACAATGAGCAGTTCTTC.

The V gene is TRBV19, the J gene TRBJ1-2; 8 nucleotides agree with TRBD1. The CDR3 runs to 13 residues. With V trimmed by 3 bases and J by 4 bases, 1 base remained unmatched. Germline CDR1 reads LNHDA; CDR2 reads SQIVND (reference sequence). DNA for the CDR3: TGTGCCAGTAGTATTGGACAGGGCTATGGCTACACCTTC. Translated: CASSIGQGYGYTF.

The chain carries TRBV7-9 and TRBJ1-2; 9 nucleotides line up with TRBD1. Per the germline V gene, CDR1 is SEHNR and CDR2 is FQNEAQ (reference sequence). J gave up 5 bases and V 5 bases, and 9 bases lay outside the gene matches. This CDR3 spans 15 amino acids. The CDR3 loop is CASSPNRGRGYGYTF. In nucleotides, the CDR3 is TGTGCCAGCAGCCCAAACAGGGGGCGCGGGTATGGCTACACCTTC.

The chain combines TRBV2 with TRBJ2-3, with a weak D call TRBD2 (6 bases). Germline V CDR1 and CDR2: SNHLY, FYNNEI. The CDR3 runs to 15 residues. V was trimmed by 5 bases and J by 1 base, leaving 13 bases between them. CDR3 loop: CASSTRDLGTDTQYF. The CDR3 DNA is TGTGCCAGCAGTACTCGGGACTTGGGCACAGATACGCAGTATTTT.

The sample holds a few counts of this clone. The rearrangement links TRBV4-1 to TRBJ1-2; no definite D call. This CDR3 comprises 11 residues. Germline V CDR1 and CDR2: MGHRA, YSYEKL. Trimming left V 2 bases short and J 8 bases short, with 6 bases between. CDR3 DNA: TGCGCCAGCAGCCAACTTGGCGGCTACACCTTC. It is translated as CASSQLGGYTF.

This chain links TRBV6-5 with TRBJ1-2, with D tentatively TRBD1 (5 bases). Germline V gives CDR1 MNHEY, CDR2 SVGAGI. The ends were cut back, 6 bases at V and 8 bases at J, with 19 bases in the middle. This CDR3 is built from 14 residues. CDR3 loop: CASRRGHPAEGYTF. For the CDR3, the DNA is TGTGCCAGCAGAAGAGGACACCCCGCGGAGGGCTACACCTTC.

The chain combines TRBV7-3 with TRBJ2-7, with TRBD1 matching 8 bases. J was trimmed by 1 base and V by 5 bases; bases with no gene match: 7. Germline CDR1 reads SGHTA; CDR2 reads FQGTGA. The CDR3 is made up of 15 amino acids. The CDR3 DNA follows: TGTGCCAGCAGCACCCGGACAGGGAGGTCCTACGAGCAGTACTTC. This sequence encodes CASSTRTGRSYEQYF. The full variable domain, its missing parts supplied by reference TRBV7-3 and TRBJ2-7, is GAGVSQTPSNKVTEKGKYVELRCDPISGHTALYWYRQSLGQGPEFLIYFQGTGAADDSGLPNDRFFAVRPEGSVSTLKIQRTERGDSAVYLCASSTRTGRSYEQYFGPGTRLTVT.

The chain recombines TRBV5-4 with TRBJ1-4; 9 bases agree with TRBD1. Germline V gene data show CDR1 as SGHNT and CDR2 as YYREEE (reference sequence). V shed 9 bases and J 8 bases; nucleotides not matched to a gene: 8. The CDR3 loop spans 13 amino acids. CDR3 in amino acids: CATHRGLGEKLFF. In DNA, the CDR3 is TGTGCCACCCACAGGGGGCTGGGGGAAAAACTGTTTTTT. The full variable domain, completed using reference TRBV5-4 and TRBJ1-4, is ETGVTQSPTHLIKTRGQQVTLRCSSQSGHNTVSWYQQALGQGPQFIFQYYREEENGRGNFPPRFSGLQFPNYSSELNVNALELDDSALYLCATHRGLGEKLFFGSGTQLSVL.

A single count supports this clone. The rearrangement joins TRBV7-3 to TRBJ1-2; D unclear. The V end lost 5 bases, the J end lost 4 bases, and 17 bases lay between the germline ends. In germline, CDR1 is SGHTA, CDR2 FQGTGA. This CDR3 region has 15 residues. The CDR3 reads CASSMPGEPFYGYTF. The CDR3 DNA reads TGTGCCAGCAGCATGCCAGGCGAACCTTTCTATGGCTACACCTTC.

The V and J genes are TRBV9 and TRBJ2-7; TRBD2 is a possible D gene (7 bases). This CDR3 has 15 amino acids. V dropped 0 bases and J dropped 3 bases, with 13 bases sitting between them. Per the germline V gene, CDR1 is SGDLS and CDR2 is YYNGEE. The CDR3 DNA follows: TGTGCCAGCAGCGTAGAGGGGGGGGGCTTCTACGAGCAGTACTTC. The encoded protein is CASSVEGGGFYEQYF.

J is TRBJ2-5 and V is TRBV9; 10 bases agree with TRBD2. The CDR3 covers 18 residues. CDR1 and CDR2 from the germline V gene are SGDLS and YYNGEE. Unmatched junction bases numbered 10, after V lost 1 base and J lost 1 base. The CDR3 is CASSVKRLAGGFQETQYF. CDR3 coding DNA: TGTGCCAGCAGCGTAAAAAGGTTAGCGGGGGGCTTCCAAGAGACCCAGTACTTC.